These 8 T cell receptor beta chains were all obtained from the same sample, sequenced in a study of cytomegalovirus exposure and HLA in healthy donors. Primers included in the PCR were 60 Vbeta and 13 Jbeta primers. Assay used: immunoSEQ multiplex PCR; TCRdb lists only in-frame clones, some missing. Among about 150,000 clones listed, approximately 80% were seen once. The sample taken for sequencing was PBMCs. All receptors come from a woman aged 35 to 49 in good health and CMV-seropositive.

The chain couples TRBV6-5 to TRBJ2-7; D uncertain. The germline V gene encodes CDR1 MNHEY and CDR2 SVGAGI. Trimming took off 6 bases at V and 4 bases at J, with 13 bases between the two ends. There are 13 residues in the CDR3. CDR3: CASRYPGTYEQYF. CDR3 bases: TGTGCCAGCAGGTATCCAGGAACATACGAGCAGTACTTC.

The J gene is TRBJ2-7, the V gene TRBV10-1, with a weak D call TRBD1 (5 bases). The CDR3 is 12 amino acids. The ends were cut back, 3 bases at V and 3 bases at J, with 6 bases in the middle. Germline CDR1 and CDR2: WNHNN and SYGVQD (reference sequence). CDR3 nucleotide sequence: TGCGCCAGCAGTGACAGGGACTACGAGCAGTACTTC. It specifies CASSDRDYEQYF.

This clone was recorded only once. The V call is TRBV18, the J call TRBJ2-7, with D hard to call. Germline V gene lookup returns CDR1 KGHSH and CDR2 LQKENI. This CDR3 contains 12 residues. Trimming removed 2 bases at V and 4 bases at J, with 6 bases between. Here the CDR3 reads CASSPIRYEQYF. CDR3 bases: TGTGCCAGCTCACCAATTAGATACGAGCAGTACTTC.

The J gene is TRBJ1-1, the V gene TRBV6-5, with TRBD1 matching 7 bases. Losses at the gene ends were 6 bases for V and 4 bases for J; bases not matched to a gene: 5. Germline-derived CDR1 and CDR2 are MNHEY and SVGAGI. The CDR3 totals 13 residues. CDR3 DNA sequence: TGTGCCAGCAGCTTTAACAGGGGCACTGAAGCTTTCTTT. Its translation is CASSFNRGTEAFF.

This sequence joins TRBV2 and TRBJ2-2; D perhaps matches TRBD2 (6 bases). The CDR3 spans 16 residues. The V end lost 2 bases, the J end lost 0 bases, and 10 bases lay between the germline ends. Germline-derived CDR1 and CDR2 are SNHLY and FYNNEI. The CDR3 sequence: CASSERGGANTGELFF. The CDR3 DNA follows: TGTGCCAGCAGTGAACGCGGAGGGGCGAACACCGGGGAGCTGTTTTTT. Together with reference TRBV2 and TRBJ2-2, the CDR3 gives the full variable domain: EPEVTQTPSHQVTQMGQEVILRCVPISNHLYFYWYRQILGQKVEFLVSFYNNEISEKSEIFDDQFSVERPDGSNFTLKIRSTKLEDSAMYFCASSERGGANTGELFFGEGSRLTVL.

This chain uses TRBV4-2 with TRBJ1-2; 7 positions agree with TRBD1. The CDR3 runs to 12 residues. V trimming: 4 bases; J trimming: 6 bases; junction bases outside the gene matches: 2. CDR1 and CDR2 from the germline V gene are LGHNA and YNFKEQ. This CDR3 reads CASSRDRNGYTF. CDR3 nucleotide sequence: TGTGCCAGCAGCCGGGACAGAAATGGCTACACCTTC.

The chain combines TRBV10-3 with TRBJ1-4; the D gene is possibly TRBD1 (6 bases). This CDR3 contains 17 residues. Germline CDR1 reads ENHRY; CDR2 reads SYGVKD. The germline V and J ends were trimmed by 3 bases and 2 bases, with 16 bases remaining between them. For the CDR3, the DNA is TGTGCCATCAGTGATGGTGGGGGCCCGGGTACTAATGAAAAACTGTTTTTT. Protein product: CAISDGGGPGTNEKLFF.

This clone has more than one count but fewer than ten. V and J are TRBV5-4 and TRBJ2-5; 7 bases agree with TRBD1. The CDR3 spans 14 residues. V was pared by 2 bases and J by 5 bases, with 6 bases of the junction left unmatched. Germline values: CDR1 SGHNT, CDR2 YYREEE (reference sequence). CDR3 residues: CASSFPGGAETQYF. CDR3 coding DNA: TGTGCCAGCAGCTTTCCAGGGGGAGCGGAGACCCAGTACTTC.